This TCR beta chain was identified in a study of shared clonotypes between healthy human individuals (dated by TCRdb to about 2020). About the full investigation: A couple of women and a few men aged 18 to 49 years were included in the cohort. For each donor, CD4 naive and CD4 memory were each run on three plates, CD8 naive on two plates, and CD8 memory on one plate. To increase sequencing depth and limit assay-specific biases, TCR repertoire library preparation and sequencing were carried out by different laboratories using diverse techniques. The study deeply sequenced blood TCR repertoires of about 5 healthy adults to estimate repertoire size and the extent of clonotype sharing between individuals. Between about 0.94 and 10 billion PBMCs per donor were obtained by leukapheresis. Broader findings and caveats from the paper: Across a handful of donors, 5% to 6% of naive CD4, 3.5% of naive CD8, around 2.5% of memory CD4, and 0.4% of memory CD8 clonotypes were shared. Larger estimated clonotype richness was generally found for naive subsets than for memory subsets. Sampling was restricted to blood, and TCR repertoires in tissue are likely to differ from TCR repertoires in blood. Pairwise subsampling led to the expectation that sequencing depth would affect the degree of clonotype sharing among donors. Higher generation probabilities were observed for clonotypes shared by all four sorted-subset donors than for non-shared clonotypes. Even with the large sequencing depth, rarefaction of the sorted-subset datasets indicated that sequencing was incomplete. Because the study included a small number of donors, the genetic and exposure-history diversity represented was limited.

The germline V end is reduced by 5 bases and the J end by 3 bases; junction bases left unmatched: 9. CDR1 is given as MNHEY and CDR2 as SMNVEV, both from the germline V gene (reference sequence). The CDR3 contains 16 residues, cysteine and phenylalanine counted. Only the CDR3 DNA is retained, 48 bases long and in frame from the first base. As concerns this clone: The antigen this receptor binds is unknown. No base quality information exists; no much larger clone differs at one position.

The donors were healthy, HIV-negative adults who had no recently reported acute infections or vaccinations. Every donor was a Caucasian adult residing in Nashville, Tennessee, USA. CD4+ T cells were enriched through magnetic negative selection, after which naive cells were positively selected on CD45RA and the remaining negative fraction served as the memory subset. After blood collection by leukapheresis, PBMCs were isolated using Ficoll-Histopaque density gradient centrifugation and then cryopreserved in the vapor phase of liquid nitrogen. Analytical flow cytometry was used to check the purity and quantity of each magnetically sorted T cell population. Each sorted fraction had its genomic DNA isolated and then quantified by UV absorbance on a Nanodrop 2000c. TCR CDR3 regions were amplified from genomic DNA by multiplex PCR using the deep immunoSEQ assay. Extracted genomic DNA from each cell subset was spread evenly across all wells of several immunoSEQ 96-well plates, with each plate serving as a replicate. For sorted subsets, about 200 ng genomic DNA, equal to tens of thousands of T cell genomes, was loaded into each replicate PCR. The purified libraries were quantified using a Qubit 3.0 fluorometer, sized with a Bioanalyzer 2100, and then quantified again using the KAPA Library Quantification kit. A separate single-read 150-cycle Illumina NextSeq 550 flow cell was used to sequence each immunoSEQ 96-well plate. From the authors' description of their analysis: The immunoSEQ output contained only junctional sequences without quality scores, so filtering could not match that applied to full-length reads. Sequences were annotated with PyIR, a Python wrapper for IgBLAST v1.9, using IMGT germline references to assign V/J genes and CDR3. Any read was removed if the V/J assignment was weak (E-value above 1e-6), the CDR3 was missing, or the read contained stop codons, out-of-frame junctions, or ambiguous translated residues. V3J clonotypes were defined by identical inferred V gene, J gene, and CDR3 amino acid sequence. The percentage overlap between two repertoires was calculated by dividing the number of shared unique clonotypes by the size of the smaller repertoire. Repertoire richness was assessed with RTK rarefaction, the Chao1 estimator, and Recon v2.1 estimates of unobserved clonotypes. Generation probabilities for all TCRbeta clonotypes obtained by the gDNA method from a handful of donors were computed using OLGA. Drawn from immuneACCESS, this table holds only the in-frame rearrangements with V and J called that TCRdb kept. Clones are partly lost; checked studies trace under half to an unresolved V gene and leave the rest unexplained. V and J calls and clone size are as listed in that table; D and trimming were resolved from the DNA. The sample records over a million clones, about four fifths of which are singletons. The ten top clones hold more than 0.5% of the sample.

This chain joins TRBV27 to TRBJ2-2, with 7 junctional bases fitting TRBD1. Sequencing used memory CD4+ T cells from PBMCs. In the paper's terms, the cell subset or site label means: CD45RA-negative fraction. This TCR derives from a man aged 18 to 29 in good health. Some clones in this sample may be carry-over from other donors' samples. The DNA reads TGTGCCAGCAGTCCCCAGGGGGTCCTGGACACCGGGGAGCTGTTTTTT. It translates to CASSPQGVLDTGELFF.